Listed here is a single T cell receptor (beta chain). Original methodology: Amplification of reference gene primers was used by the study to estimate nucleated cell counts. Repertoires were generated with immunoSEQ multiplex PCR, while TCRdb's copy carries only in-frame clones and drops some. For V, J and clone size, that table is used; D and trimming come from the DNA. This repertoire shows fewer than 130,000 clones, about 75% found once; its top ten account for approximately 6.2%. This sample was included in a study of blood T cell repertoires in COVID-19. Study summary: The study drew acute and convalescent COVID-19 samples from the United States, Italy and Spain.

Per the germline V gene, CDR1 is SGHVS and CDR2 is FNYEAQ. V was pared by 1 base and J by 6 bases, with 13 bases between. The CDR3 runs to 15 residues. The sequence derives from an elderly man with acute or convalescent COVID-19. This chain uses TRBV7-6 with TRBJ2-1; D is perhaps TRBD2 (5 bases). The sample consisted of peripheral blood. CDR3 residues: CASSLVDLAPNEQFF. The DNA of the CDR3 is TGTGCCAGCAGCTTAGTGGACTTAGCCCCCAATGAGCAGTTCTTC.